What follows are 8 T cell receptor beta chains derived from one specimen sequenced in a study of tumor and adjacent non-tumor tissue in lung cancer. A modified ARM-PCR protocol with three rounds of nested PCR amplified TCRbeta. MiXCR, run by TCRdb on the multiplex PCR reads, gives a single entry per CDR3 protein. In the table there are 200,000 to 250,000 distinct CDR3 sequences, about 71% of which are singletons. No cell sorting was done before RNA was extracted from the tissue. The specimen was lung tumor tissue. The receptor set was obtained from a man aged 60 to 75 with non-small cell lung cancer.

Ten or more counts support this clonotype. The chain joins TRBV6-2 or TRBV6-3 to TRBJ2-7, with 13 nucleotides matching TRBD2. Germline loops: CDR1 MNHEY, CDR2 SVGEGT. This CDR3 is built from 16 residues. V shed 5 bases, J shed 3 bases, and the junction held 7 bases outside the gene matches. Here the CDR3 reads CASSTGTSGEFYEQYF. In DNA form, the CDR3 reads TGTGCCAGCAGTACCGGGACTAGCGGGGAATTCTACGAGCAGTACTTC.

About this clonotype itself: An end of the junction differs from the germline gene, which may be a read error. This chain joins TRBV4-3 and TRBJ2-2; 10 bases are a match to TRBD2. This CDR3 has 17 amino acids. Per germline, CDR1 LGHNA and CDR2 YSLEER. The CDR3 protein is CASSQDVLAGDTGEPFF. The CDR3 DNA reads TGCGCCAGCAGCCAAGACGTGCTAGCGGGGGACACCGGGGAGCCGTTTTTT.

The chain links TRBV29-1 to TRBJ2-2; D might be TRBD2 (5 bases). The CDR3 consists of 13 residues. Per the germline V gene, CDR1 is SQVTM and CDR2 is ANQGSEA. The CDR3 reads CSVRGEAAGELFF. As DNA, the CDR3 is TGCAGTGTTCGGGGAGAAGCGGCCGGGGAGCTGTTTTTT.

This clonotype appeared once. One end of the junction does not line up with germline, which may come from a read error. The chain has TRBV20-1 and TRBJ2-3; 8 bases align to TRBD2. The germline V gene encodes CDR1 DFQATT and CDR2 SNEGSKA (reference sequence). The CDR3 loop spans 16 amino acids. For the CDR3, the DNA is TGTAGTGCTTTTGGGGCGGGGGGTAGTCTCACATATACGCAGTATTTT. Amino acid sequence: CSAFGAGGSLTYTQYF.

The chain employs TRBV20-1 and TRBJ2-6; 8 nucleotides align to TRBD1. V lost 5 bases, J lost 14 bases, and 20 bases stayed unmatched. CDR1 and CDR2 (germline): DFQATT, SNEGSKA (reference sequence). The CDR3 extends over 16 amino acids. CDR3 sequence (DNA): TGCAGTGCTCGGCCCAGGGGGCTTACTGGGGCCATCATCCTGACTTTC. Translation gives CSARPRGLTGAIILTF.

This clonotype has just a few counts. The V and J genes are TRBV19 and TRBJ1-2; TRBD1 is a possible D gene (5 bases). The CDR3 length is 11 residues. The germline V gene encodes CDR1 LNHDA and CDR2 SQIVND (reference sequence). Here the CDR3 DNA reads TGTGCTTCCGGGGGGTATGGTGGCTACACCTTC. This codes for CASGGYGGYTF.

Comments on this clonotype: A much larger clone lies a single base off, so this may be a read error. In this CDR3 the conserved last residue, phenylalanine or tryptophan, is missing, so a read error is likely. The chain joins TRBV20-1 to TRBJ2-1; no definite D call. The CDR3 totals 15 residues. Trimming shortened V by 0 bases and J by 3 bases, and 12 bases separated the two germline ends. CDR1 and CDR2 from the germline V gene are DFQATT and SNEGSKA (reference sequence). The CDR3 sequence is CSARDRDTFYNEQFL. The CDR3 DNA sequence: TGCAGTGCTAGAGATAGGGATACCTTCTACAATGAGCAGTTCCTC.

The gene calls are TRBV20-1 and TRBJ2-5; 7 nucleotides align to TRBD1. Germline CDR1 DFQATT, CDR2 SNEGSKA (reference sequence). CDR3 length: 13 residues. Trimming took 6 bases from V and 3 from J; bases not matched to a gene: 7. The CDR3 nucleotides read TGCAGTGCCACTAGGGACAGCGAAGAGACCCAGTACTTC. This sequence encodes CSATRDSEETQYF.